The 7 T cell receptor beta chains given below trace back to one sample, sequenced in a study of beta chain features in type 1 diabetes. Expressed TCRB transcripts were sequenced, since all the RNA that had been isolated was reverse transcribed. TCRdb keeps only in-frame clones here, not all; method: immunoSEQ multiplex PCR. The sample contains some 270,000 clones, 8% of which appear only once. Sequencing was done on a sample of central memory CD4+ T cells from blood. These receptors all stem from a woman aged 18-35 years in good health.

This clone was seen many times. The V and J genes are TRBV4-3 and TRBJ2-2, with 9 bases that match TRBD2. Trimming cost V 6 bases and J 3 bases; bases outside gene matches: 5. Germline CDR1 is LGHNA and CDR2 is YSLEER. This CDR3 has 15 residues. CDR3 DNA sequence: TGCGCCAGCAGGGCTAGCGGGATTGACACCGGGGAGCTGTTTTTT. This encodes CASRASGIDTGELFF.

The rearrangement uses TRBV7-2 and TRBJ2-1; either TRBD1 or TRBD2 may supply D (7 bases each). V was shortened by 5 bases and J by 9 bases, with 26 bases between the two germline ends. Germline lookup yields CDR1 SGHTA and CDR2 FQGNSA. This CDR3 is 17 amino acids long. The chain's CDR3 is CASSVLARSHGDSEQFF. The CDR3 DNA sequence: TGTGCCAGCAGCGTACTAGCGCGATCCCACGGGGACAGTGAGCAGTTCTTC.

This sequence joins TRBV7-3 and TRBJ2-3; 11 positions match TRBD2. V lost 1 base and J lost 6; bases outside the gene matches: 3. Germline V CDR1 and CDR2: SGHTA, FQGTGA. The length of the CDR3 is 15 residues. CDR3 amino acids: CASSLIAGGPDTQYF. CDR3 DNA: TGTGCCAGCAGCTTAATAGCGGGGGGGCCCGATACGCAGTATTTT.

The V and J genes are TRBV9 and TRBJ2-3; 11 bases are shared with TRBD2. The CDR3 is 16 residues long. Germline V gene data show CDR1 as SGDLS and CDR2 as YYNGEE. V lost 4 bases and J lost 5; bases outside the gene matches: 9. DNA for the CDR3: TGTGCCAGCAGCCAAGGGCTAGCGGGAGGTCTAGATACGCAGTATTTT. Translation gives CASSQGLAGGLDTQYF.

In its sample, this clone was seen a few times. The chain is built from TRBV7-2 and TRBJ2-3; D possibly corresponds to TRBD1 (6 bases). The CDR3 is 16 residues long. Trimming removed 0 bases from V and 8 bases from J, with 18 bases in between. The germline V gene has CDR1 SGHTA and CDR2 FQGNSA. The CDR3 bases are TGTGCCAGCAGCTTAGCACCCACAAACCCCAGGGGTACGCAGTATTTT. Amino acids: CASSLAPTNPRGTQYF.

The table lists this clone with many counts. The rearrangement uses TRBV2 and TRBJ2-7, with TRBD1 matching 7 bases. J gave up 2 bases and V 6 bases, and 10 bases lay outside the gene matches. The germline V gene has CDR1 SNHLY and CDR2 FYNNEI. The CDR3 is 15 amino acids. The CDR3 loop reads CASRSGTAVPYEQYV. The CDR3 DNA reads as TGTGCCAGCAGAAGTGGGACAGCCGTTCCCTACGAGCAGTACGTC.

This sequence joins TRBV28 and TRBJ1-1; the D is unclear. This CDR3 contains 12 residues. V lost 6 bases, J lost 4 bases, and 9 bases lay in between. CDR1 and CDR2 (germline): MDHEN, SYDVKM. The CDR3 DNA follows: TGTGCCAGCAGGCCTCTCGGCACTGAAGCTTTCTTT. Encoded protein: CASRPLGTEAFF.